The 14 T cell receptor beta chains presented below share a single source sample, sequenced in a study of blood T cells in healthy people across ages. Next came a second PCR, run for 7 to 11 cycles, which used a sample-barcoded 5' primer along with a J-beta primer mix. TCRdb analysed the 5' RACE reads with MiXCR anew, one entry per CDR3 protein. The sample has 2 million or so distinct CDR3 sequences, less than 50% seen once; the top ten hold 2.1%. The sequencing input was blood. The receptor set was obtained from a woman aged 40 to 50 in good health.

Here the CDR3 reads CASSSTGSPQETQYF. In DNA, the CDR3 is TGTGCCAGCAGTTCAACCGGGTCACCACAAGAGACCCAGTACTTC. The chain carries TRBV28 and TRBJ2-5; D call uncertain. Germline-derived CDR1 and CDR2 are MDHEN and SYDVKM. The CDR3 covers 15 residues. Trimming left V 4 bases short and J 2 bases short, with 14 bases between.

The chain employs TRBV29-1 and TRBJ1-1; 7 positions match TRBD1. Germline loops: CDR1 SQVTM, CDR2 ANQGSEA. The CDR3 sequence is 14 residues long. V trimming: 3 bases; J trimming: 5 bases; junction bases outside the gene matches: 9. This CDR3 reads CSVDLTGAGTEAFF. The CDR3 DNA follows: TGCAGCGTTGACTTAACAGGGGCTGGGACTGAAGCTTTCTTT.

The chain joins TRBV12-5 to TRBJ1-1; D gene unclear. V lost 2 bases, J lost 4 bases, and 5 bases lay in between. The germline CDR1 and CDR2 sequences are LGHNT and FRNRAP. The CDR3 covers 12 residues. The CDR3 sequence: CASGLSITEAFF. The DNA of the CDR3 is TGTGCTAGTGGTTTGAGTATCACTGAAGCTTTCTTT. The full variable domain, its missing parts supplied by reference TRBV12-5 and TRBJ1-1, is DARVTQTPRHKVTEMGQEVTMRCQPILGHNTVFWYRQTMMQGLELLAYFRNRAPLDDSGMPKDRFSAEMPDATLATLKIQPSEPRDSAVYFCASGLSITEAFFGQGTRLTVV.

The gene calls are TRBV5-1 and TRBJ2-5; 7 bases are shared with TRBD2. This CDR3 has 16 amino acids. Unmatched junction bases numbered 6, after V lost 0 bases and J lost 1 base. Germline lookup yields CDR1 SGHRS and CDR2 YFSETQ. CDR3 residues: CASSLAPSGAQETQYF. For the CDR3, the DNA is TGCGCCAGCAGCTTGGCGCCTAGCGGAGCCCAAGAGACCCAGTACTTC.

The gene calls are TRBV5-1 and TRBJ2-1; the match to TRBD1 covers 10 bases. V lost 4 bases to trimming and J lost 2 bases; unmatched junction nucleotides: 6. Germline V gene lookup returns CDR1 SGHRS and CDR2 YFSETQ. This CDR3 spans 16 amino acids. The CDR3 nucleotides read TGCGCCAGCAGCCCCCCGGGACAGGGGCCCTACAATGAGCAGTTCTTC. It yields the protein CASSPPGQGPYNEQFF.

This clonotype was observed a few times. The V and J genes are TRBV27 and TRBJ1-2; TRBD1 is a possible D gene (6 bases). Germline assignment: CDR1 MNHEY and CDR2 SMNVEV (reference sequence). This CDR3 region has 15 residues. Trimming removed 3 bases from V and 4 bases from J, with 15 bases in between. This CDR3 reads CASSLSPTGTYGYTF. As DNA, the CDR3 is TGTGCCAGCAGTTTGTCCCCTACAGGGACCTATGGCTACACCTTC.

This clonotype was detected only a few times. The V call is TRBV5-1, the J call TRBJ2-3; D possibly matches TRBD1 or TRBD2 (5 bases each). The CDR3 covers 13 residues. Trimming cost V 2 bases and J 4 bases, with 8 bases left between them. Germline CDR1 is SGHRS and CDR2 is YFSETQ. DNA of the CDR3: TGCGCCAGCAGCTTTAGGGACCCAGATACGCAGTATTTT. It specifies CASSFRDPDTQYF.

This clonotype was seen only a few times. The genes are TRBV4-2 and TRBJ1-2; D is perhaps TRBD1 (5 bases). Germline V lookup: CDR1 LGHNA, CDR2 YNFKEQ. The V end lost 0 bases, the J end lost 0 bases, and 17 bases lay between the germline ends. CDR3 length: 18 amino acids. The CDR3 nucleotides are TGTGCCAGCAGCCAAGACAATGGCAGGACACCTACTAACTATGGCTACACCTTC. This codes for CASSQDNGRTPTNYGYTF.

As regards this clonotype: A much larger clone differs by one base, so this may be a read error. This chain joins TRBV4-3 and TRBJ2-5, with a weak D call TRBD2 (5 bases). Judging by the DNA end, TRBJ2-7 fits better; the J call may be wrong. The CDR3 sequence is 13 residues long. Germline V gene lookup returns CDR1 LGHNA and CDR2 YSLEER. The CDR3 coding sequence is TGCGCCAGCAGCCAAGGGGAGCTGTACGAGCAGTACTTC. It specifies CASSQGELYEQYF.

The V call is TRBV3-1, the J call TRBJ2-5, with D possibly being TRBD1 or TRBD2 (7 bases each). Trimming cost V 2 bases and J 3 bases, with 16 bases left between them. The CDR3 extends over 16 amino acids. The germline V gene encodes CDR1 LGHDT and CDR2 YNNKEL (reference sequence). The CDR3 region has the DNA TGTGCCAGCAGCCAAAGGCAGGGGGGGACCAAAGAGACCCAGTACTTC. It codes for CASSQRQGGTKETQYF.

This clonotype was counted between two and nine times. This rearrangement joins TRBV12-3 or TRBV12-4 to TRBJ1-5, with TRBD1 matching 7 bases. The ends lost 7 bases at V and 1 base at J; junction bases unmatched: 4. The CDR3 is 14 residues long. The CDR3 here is CASKLTGSNQPQHF. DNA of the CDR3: TGTGCCAGCAAACTGACAGGGAGCAATCAGCCCCAGCATTTT.

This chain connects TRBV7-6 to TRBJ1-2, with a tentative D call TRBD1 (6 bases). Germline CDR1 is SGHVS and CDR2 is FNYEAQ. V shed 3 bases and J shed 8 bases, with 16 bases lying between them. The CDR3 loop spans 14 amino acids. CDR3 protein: CASSFPGEGGGYTF. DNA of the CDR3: TGTGCCAGCAGCTTCCCAGGGGAAGGGGGAGGCTACACCTTC.

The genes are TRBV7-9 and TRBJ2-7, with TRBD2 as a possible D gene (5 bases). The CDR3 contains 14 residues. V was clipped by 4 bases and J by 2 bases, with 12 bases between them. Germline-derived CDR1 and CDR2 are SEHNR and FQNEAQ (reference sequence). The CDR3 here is CASSSGITAYEQYF. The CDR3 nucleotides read TGTGCCAGCAGCTCCGGGATAACCGCCTACGAGCAGTACTTC.

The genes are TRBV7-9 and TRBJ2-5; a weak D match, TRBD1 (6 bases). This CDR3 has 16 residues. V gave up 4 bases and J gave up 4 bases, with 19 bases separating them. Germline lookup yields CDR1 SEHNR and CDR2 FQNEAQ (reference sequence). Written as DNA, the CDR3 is TGTGCCAGCAGCTACCGGACCACAGGGACGGGAGAGACCCAGTACTTC. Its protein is CASSYRTTGTGETQYF.